This T cell receptor (beta chain) was profiled in a study of post-analysis software for immune sequencing data. Study outcomes and limitations: Controls showed lower frequencies than patients for 5 or 6 TRBV segments, and TRBV5-6, TRBV5-1 and TRBV20-1 were among these.

The table lists this clonotype with a few counts. Its specificity is unknown. The germline CDR1 and CDR2 sequences are MDHEN and SYDVKM. V lost 5 bases, J lost 5 bases, and 18 bases lay in between. The CDR3 length is 16 residues. Every TCR beta cDNA library bore unique molecular identifiers. From approximately 0.95 to 9.8 million T cells, 400,000 to 600,000 cDNA molecules were obtained. One entry per CDR3 protein results from TCRdb running MiXCR on the PCR reads. Among hundreds of thousands of distinct CDR3 sequences listed, roughly 30% were seen once. The receptor was isolated from a girl aged 5 to 17 with multiple sclerosis. The rearrangement uses TRBV28 and TRBJ1-4; the D gene is possibly TRBD1 (5 bases). Sample: blood. DNA for the CDR3: TGTGCCAGCAGTCCATACAACCCTGGGGCGAATGAAAAACTGTTTTTT. Its protein product is CASSPYNPGANEKLFF.